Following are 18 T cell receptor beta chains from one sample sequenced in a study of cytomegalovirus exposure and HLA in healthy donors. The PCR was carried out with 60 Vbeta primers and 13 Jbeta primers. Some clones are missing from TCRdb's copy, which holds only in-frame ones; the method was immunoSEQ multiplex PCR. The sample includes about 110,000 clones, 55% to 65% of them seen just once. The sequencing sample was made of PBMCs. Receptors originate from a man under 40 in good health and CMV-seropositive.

The CDR3 region has the DNA TGTGCCACCTCACAAGGGACTCAGGGAGGCTACACCTTC. This codes for CATSQGTQGGYTF. The chain combines TRBV9 with TRBJ1-2; D perhaps matches TRBD1 (5 bases). V was cut by 9 bases and J by 8 bases, with 20 bases left in between. The CDR3 has 13 amino acids. Germline assignment: CDR1 SGDLS and CDR2 YYNGEE.

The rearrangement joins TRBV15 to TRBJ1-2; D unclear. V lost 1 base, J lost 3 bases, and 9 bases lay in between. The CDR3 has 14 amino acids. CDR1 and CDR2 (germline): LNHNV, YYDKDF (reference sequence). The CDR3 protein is CATSRGAGDYGYTF. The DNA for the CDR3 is TGTGCCACCAGCAGAGGGGCGGGTGACTATGGCTACACCTTC.

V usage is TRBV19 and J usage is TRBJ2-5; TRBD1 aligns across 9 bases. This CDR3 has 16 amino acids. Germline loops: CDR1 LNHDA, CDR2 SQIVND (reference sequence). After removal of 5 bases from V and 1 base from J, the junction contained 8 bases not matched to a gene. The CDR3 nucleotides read TGTGCCAGTAGTCCCGGGACAGGGCAGAGCCAAGAGACCCAGTACTTC. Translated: CASSPGTGQSQETQYF.

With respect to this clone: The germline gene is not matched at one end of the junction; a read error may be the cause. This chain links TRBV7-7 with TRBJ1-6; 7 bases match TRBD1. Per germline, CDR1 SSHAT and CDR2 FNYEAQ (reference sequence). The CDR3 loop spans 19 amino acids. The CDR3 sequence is CASSLGRDSGGFYNSPLHF. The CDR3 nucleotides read TGTGCTAGCAGCTTAGGGCGGGACAGCGGAGGGTTCTATAATTCACCCCTCCACTTT.

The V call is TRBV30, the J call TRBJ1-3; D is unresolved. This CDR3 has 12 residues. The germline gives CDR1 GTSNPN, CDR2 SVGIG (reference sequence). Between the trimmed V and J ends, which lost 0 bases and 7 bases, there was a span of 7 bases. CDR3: CAWSVYGNTIYF. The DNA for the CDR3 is TGTGCCTGGAGTGTATACGGGAACACCATATATTTT. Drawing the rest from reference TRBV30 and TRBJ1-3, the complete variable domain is SQTIHQWPATLVQPVGSPLSLECTVEGTSNPNLYWYRQAAGRGLQLLFYSVGIGQISSEVPQNLSASRPQDRQFILSSKKLLLSDSGFYLCAWSVYGNTIYFGEGSWLTVV.

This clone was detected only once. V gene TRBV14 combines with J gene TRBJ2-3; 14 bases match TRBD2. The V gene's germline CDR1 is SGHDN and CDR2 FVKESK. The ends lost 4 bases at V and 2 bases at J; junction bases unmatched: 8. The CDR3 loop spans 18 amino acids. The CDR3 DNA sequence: TGTGCCAGCAGCCGACTTCGACTAGCGGGGGGGGCCACAGATACGCAGTATTTT. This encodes CASSRLRLAGGATDTQYF.

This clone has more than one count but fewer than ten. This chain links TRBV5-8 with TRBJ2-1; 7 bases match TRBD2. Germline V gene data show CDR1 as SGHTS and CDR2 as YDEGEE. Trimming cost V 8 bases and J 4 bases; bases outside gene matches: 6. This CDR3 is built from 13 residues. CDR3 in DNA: TGTGCCAGTTTCCCGGGGGGATACAATGAGCAGTTCTTC. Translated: CASFPGGYNEQFF.

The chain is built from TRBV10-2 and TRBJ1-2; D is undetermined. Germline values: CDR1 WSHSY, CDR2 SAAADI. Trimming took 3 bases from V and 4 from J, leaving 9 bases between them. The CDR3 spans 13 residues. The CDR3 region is CASSETGGYGYTF. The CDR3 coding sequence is TGCGCCAGCAGTGAAACGGGTGGCTATGGCTACACCTTC.

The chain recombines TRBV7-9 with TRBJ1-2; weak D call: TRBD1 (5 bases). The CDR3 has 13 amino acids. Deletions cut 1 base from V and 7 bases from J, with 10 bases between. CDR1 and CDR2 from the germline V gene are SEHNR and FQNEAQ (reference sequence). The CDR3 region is CASSLDWGVGYTF. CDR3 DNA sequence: TGTGCCAGCAGCTTAGACTGGGGGGTTGGCTACACCTTC. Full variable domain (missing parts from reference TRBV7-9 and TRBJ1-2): DTGVSQNPRHKITKRGQNVTFRCDPISEHNRLYWYRQTLGQGPEFLTYFQNEAQLEKSRLLSDRFSAERPKGSFSTLEIQRTEQGDSAMYLCASSLDWGVGYTFGSGTRLTVV.

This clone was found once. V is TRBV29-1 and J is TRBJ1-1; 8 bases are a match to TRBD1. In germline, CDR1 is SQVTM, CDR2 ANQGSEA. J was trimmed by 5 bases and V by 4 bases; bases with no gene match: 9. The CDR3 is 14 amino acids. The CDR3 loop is CSVARGTGRTEAFF. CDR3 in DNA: TGCAGCGTTGCCAGGGGGACAGGACGGACTGAAGCTTTCTTT.

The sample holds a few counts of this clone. The DNA for the CDR3 is TGTGCCAGCAGTTACTTTCCCAGCGGGGGGGCCCCCTACGAGCAGTACTTC. It yields the protein CASSYFPSGGAPYEQYF. V is TRBV7-8 and J is TRBJ2-7, with 10 bases fitting TRBD2. The CDR3 has 17 amino acids. CDR1 and CDR2 from the germline V gene are SGHVS and FQNEAQ. V lost 6 bases to trimming and J lost 2 bases; unmatched junction nucleotides: 13.

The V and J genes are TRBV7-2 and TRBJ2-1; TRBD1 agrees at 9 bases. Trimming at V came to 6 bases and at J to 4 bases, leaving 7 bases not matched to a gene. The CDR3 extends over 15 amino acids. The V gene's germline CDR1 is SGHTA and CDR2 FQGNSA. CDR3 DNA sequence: TGTGCCAGCAGTCGACAGGGGGGAACTTACAATGAGCAGTTCTTC. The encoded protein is CASSRQGGTYNEQFF.

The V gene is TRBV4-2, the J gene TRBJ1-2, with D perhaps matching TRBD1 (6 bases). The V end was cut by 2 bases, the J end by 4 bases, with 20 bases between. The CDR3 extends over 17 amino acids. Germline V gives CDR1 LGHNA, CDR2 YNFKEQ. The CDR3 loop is CASSQTVGQLIPYGYTF. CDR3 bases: TGTGCCAGCAGCCAAACTGTTGGACAGCTTATCCCCTATGGCTACACCTTC.

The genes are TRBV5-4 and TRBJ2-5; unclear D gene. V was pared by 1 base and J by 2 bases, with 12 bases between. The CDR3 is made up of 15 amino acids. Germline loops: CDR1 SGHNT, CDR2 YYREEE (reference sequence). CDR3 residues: CASSLPPGRQETQYF. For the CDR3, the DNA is TGTGCCAGCAGCTTGCCCCCAGGCAGGCAAGAGACCCAGTACTTC.

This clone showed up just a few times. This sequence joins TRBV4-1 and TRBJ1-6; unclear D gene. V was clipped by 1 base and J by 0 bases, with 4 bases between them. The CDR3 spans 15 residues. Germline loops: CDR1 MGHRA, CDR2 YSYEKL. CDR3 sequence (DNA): TGCGCCAGCAGCCAAGGCGTCTCCTATAATTCACCCCTCCACTTT. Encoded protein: CASSQGVSYNSPLHF.

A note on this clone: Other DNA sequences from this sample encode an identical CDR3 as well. The CDR3 sequence: CASTFGTGVAYTEAFF. In DNA, the CDR3 is TGTGCCAGCACTTTTGGGACAGGGGTCGCCTACACTGAAGCTTTCTTT. The rearrangement joins TRBV6-6 to TRBJ1-1, with 10 bases that match TRBD1. Germline loops: CDR1 MNHNY, CDR2 SVGAGI (reference sequence). V was clipped by 7 bases and J by 3 bases; unmatched bases: 11. The CDR3 covers 16 residues.

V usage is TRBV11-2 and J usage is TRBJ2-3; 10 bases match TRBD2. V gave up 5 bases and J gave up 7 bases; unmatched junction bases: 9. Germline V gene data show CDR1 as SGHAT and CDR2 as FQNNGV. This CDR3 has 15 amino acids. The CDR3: CASSLAGTSEHTQYF. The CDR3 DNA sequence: TGTGCCAGCAGCCTCGCCGGGACTAGCGAGCATACGCAGTATTTT.

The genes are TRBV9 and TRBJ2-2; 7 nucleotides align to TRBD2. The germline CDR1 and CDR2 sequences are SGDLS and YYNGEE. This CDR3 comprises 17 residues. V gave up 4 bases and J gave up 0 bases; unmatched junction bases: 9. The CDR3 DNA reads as TGTGCCAGCAGCATCCCAGCGGGGCCCTCGAACACCGGGGAGCTGTTTTTT. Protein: CASSIPAGPSNTGELFF. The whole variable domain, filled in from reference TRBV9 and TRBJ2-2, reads DSGVTQTPKHLITATGQRVTLRCSPRSGDLSVYWYQQSLDQGLQFLIQYYNGEERAKGNILERFSAQQFPDLHSELNLSSLELGDSALYFCASSIPAGPSNTGELFFGEGSRLTVL.